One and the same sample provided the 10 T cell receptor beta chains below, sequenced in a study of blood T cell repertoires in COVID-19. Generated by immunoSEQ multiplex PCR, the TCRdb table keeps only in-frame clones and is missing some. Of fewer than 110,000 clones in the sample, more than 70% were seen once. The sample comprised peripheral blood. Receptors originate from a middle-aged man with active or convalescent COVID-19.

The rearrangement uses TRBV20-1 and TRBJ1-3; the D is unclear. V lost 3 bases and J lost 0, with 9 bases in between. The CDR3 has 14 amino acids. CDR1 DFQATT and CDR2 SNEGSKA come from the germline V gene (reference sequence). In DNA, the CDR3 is TGCAGTGCTAGTAGCAGGAACTCTGGAAACACCATATATTTT. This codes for CSASSRNSGNTIYF.

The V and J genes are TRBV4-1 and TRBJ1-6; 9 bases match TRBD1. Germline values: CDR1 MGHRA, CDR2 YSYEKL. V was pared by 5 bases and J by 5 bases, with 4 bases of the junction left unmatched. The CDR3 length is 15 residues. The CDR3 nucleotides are TGCGCCAGCAGCTACGGACAGGGGAATAATTCACCCCTCCACTTT. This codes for CASSYGQGNNSPLHF.

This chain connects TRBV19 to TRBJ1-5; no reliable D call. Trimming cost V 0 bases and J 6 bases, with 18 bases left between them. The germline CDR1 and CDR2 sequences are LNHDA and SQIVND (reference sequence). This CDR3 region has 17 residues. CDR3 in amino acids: CASSIDAYSSPGQPQHF. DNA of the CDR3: TGTGCCAGTAGTATAGACGCTTACAGCAGCCCCGGTCAGCCCCAGCATTTT.

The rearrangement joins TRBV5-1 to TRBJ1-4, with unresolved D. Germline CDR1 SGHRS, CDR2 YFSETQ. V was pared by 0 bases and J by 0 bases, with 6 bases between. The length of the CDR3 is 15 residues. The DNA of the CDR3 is TGCGCCAGCAGCTTGGATCCCGCAACTAATGAAAAACTGTTTTTT. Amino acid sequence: CASSLDPATNEKLFF.

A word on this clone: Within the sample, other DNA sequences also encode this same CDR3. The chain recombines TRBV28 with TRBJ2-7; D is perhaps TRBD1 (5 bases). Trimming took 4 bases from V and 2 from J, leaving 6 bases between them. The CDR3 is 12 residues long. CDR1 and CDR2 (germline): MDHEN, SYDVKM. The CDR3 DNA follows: TGTGCCAGCAGTTCCAGGGCCTACGAGCAGTACTTC. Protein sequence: CASSSRAYEQYF.

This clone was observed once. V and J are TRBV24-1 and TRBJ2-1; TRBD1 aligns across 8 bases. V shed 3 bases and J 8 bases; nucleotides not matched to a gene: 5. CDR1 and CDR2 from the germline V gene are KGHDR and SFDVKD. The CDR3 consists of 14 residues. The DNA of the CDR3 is TGTGCCACCAGTGATGTGCAGGGGGCAGATGAGCAGTTCTTC. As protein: CATSDVQGADEQFF.

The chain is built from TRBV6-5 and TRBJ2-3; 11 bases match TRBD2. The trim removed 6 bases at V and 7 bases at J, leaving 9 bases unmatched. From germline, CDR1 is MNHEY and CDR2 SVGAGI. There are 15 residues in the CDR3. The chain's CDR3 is CASRLLAGDQYTQYF. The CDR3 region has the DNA TGTGCCAGCAGGCTACTAGCGGGAGATCAGTATACGCAGTATTTT.

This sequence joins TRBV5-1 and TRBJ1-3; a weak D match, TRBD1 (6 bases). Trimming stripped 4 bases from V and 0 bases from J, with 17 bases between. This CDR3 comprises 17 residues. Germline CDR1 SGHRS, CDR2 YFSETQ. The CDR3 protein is CASSPTTGSTSGNTIYF. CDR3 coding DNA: TGCGCCAGCAGCCCAACGACAGGTTCCACCTCTGGAAACACCATATATTTT.

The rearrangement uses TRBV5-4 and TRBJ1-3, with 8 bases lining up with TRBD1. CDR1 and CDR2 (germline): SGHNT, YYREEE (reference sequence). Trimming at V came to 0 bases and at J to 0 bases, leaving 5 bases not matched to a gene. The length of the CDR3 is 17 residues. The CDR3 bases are TGTGCCAGCAGCTTGGACCCAGGACAGGGCTCTGGAAACACCATATATTTT. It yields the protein CASSLDPGQGSGNTIYF. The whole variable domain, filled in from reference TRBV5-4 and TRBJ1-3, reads ETGVTQSPTHLIKTRGQQVTLRCSSQSGHNTVSWYQQALGQGPQFIFQYYREEENGRGNFPPRFSGLQFPNYSSELNVNALELDDSALYLCASSLDPGQGSGNTIYFGEGSWLTVV.

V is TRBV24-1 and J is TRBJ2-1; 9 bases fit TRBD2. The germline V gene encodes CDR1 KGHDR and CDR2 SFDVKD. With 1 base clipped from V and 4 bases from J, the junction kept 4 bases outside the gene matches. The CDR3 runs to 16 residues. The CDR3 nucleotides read TGTGCCACCAGTGATTTAGGGACTAGCAGATACAATGAGCAGTTCTTC. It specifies CATSDLGTSRYNEQFF.